This T cell receptor (beta chain) derives from a study of T cell responses to AZD1222 COVID-19 vaccine (dated by TCRdb to about 2021). Study-wide context: A total of more than 230 trial participants underwent TCR sequencing, of whom roughly 210 received two doses of AZD1222 and about 25 received two doses of the MenACWY control vaccine. Enrollment into the trials was organized by age into subgroups of 18-55, 56-69 and 70-plus years, and those subgroups contained roughly 150, 30 and 60 TCR-sequenced participants, respectively.

General study outcomes and caveats: Epitopes outside the regions mutated in the B.1.351 and B.1.1.7 variants were reportedly recognized by nearly half of the unique spike-specific TCRs. CD4 TCRs associated with the vaccine covered the entire spike protein, and the dominant responses were in regions 160-218 and 743-854. Spike-specific TCR breadth and depth rose significantly after two AZD1222 doses compared with day 0 and with MenACWY recipients. Participants were mostly white British, with more females than males. The authors suggested clonal diversity may have been underestimated. Conclusions about previously exposed vaccinees were limited because only six or seven AZD1222 recipients were SARS-CoV-2 seropositive at baseline. Because no day 14 peak-response samples were available, the repertoires could be characterized only after the peak T cell response. The 56-69-year group was small, and its depth increase did not reach significance, likely because of low power.

The CDR3 regions of human TCRbeta chains were analyzed by immunosequencing. As for the original processing: TCRs in the repertoires were matched against a reference library of SARS-CoV-2-specific TCRs that had been generated with the MIRA antigen-specificity platform. Breadth was defined as the fraction of unique TCRs that were SARS-CoV-2-associated. Depth was defined as the fraction of total T cells that were SARS-CoV-2-associated. Each spike-specific TCR was assigned to its reactive spike region and to a CD4 or CD8 class using the MIRA data. Log10-transformed breadth and depth values were compared by one-way ANOVA with Sidak's multiple comparisons tests. Imported from immuneACCESS, the table was reduced by TCRdb to in-frame sequences with V and J called. These copies leave out some clones; in studies compared against another copy, an unresolved V gene accounts for under half, and the cause of the remainder is not known. Clone size and the V and J calls come from that table; the DNA yielded D and trimming. Recorded for this sample are some 89,000 clones; around 87% of them occurred a single time. In total, the top ten clones hold roughly 5% of the sample.

At the junction V is shortened by 0 bases and J by 2 bases, with 5 bases in between. From the cysteine through the phenylalanine, the CDR3 covers 14 amino acids. Only the CDR3 portion is preserved as DNA: 42 bases, with reading frame beginning at the first base. Per the germline V gene, MGHRA is the CDR1 and YSYEKL is the CDR2. The time point label for this specimen denotes: baseline before first vaccination. The treatment or condition label corresponds to: meningococcal conjugate vaccine given as trial control. Vaccinee samples came from UK trials COV001 and COV002, including a single-blind randomized controlled phase 2/3 trial of AZD1222 (ChAdOx1 nCoV-19) in healthy adults. For TCRbeta chain sequencing, PBMC samples were collected from trial participants at day 0 and at day 28 after the second dose. With regard to this clone: Its antigen has not been determined. Base qualities are missing; no much larger clone stands one base away.

The sample here was peripheral blood, taken on day 0 of MenACWY control vaccination. The clonotype was recovered from an adult in good health. This chain is built from TRBV4-1 and TRBJ1-3; TRBD1 might be the D gene, on 5 matching bases. The DNA sequence is TGCGCCAGCAGCCAAGACAGGGCTGGAAACACCATATATTTT. Its amino acids are CASSQDRAGNTIYF.